The sequence of this TCR beta chain was determined in a study of blood T cells in healthy people across ages. A remark on this clonotype: Its antigen is not known. One junction end disagrees with the germline gene, perhaps due to a read error.

Alongside a J-beta primer mix, a sample-barcoded 5' primer served in a second PCR lasting about 7 to 12 cycles. A 12-random-nucleotide template-switch adaptor tagged each cDNA molecule. TCRdb ran MiXCR on the 5' RACE reads and lists one entry per CDR3 protein. The sample records about 680,000 distinct CDR3 sequences, 45% to 50% being singletons. Each sample provided at least 6 micrograms of extracted total RNA. Germline CDR1 MNHEY, CDR2 SMNVEV (reference sequence). The CDR3 runs 17 residues. Findings and limits, study-wide: Donor CMV status, an unknown factor, possibly confounded changes in expanded clonotypes.

The origin of this receptor is a woman in her sixties or seventies in good health. The specimen was blood. The rearrangement links TRBV27 to TRBJ2-5, with 11 positions matching TRBD2. The CDR3 DNA reads TGTGCCAGCAGTTCGATCTCCCTAGCGGGAGGCTCCGAGACCCGGTACTTC. This codes for CASSSISLAGGSETRYF.